A selection of T cell receptor beta chains follows, all from one sample in a study of T cell responses to AZD1222 COVID-19 vaccine. Assay: immunoSEQ multiplex PCR; the TCRdb copy retains only in-frame clones and omits some. The sample records 200,000 or so clones, around 93% being singletons. This specimen was peripheral blood, taken on day 0 of AZD1222 vaccination. The receptor source for this set is an adult in good health. Both conserved end residues are part of each CDR3. Fields, in order: CDR3 length, V gene, J gene, D gene, clone size, CDR3 protein, CDR3 DNA. D genes are given only for firm matches. The listing skips clone size in some rows; elsewhere it reads once, few, many or a size class.

len: 17; v_gene: TRBV19; j_gene: TRBJ1-3; d_gene: TRBD1; abundance: -; CDR3aa: CASTSGQASFSGNTIYF; CDR3nt: TGTGCCAGTACCTCCGGACAGGCCAGCTTCTCTGGAAACACCATATATTTT
len: 18; v_gene: TRBV27; j_gene: TRBJ2-7; d_gene: TRBD2; abundance: -; CDR3aa: CASSLTRGLAVNSYEQYF; CDR3nt: TGTGCCAGCAGTCTAACCAGGGGACTAGCGGTTAACTCCTACGAGCAGTACTTC
len: 13; v_gene: TRBV27; j_gene: TRBJ2-7; d_gene: -; abundance: -; CDR3aa: CASSIRGGYEQYF; CDR3nt: TGTGCCAGCAGTATAAGGGGTGGATACGAGCAGTACTTC
len: 15; v_gene: TRBV5-6; j_gene: TRBJ1-5; d_gene: -; abundance: once; CDR3aa: CASSYNPQGNQPQHF; CDR3nt: TGTGCCAGCAGCTATAACCCCCAGGGCAATCAGCCCCAGCATTTT
len: 16; v_gene: TRBV7-8; j_gene: TRBJ2-7; d_gene: TRBD1; abundance: -; CDR3aa: CASSLSPGGASYEQYF; CDR3nt: TGTGCCAGCAGCTTAAGCCCAGGGGGCGCGTCCTACGAGCAGTACTTC
len: 14; v_gene: TRBV5-4; j_gene: TRBJ2-7; d_gene: -; abundance: -; CDR3aa: CASRYWASTYEQYF; CDR3nt: TGTGCCAGCAGGTATTGGGCAAGTACCTACGAGCAGTACTTC
len: 15; v_gene: TRBV7-8; j_gene: TRBJ1-2; d_gene: TRBD1; abundance: -; CDR3aa: CASSLGTGRFEGYTF; CDR3nt: TGTGCCAGCAGCCTAGGGACAGGGAGGTTTGAGGGCTACACCTTC
len: 22; v_gene: TRBV28; j_gene: TRBJ2-1; d_gene: TRBD2; abundance: -; CDR3aa: CASSLLLGRDDKREVSYNEQFF; CDR3nt: TGTGCCAGCAGTTTATTACTGGGGAGGGATGATAAGCGGGAAGTTTCCTACAATGAGCAGTTCTTC
len: 16; v_gene: TRBV5-1; j_gene: TRBJ2-2; d_gene: TRBD2; abundance: once; CDR3aa: CASSWGLAGNTGELFF; CDR3nt: TGCGCCAGCAGCTGGGGACTAGCGGGGAACACCGGGGAGCTGTTTTTT
len: 15; v_gene: TRBV7-2; j_gene: TRBJ2-1; d_gene: -; abundance: -; CDR3aa: CASSLSIPVWGEQFF; CDR3nt: TGTGCCAGCAGCTTATCTATTCCCGTTTGGGGCGAGCAGTTCTTC
len: 11; v_gene: TRBV29-1; j_gene: TRBJ1-1; d_gene: -; abundance: -; CDR3aa: CSVSGNTEAFF; CDR3nt: TGCAGCGTCTCTGGGAACACTGAAGCTTTCTTT
len: 10; v_gene: TRBV28; j_gene: TRBJ2-2; d_gene: -; abundance: -; CDR3aa: CGNKPGELFF; CDR3nt: TGTGGAAATAAACCCGGGGAGCTGTTTTTT
len: 16; v_gene: TRBV2; j_gene: TRBJ2-6; d_gene: -; abundance: -; CDR3aa: CASSAGVPSGANVLTF; CDR3nt: TGTGCCAGCAGTGCCGGGGTCCCATCGGGGGCCAACGTCCTGACTTTC
len: 17; v_gene: TRBV2; j_gene: TRBJ2-2; d_gene: -; abundance: -; CDR3aa: CASSGPTGIGASGELFF; CDR3nt: TGTGCCAGCAGTGGCCCTACAGGGATTGGGGCGTCCGGGGAGCTGTTTTTT
len: 14; v_gene: TRBV4-2; j_gene: TRBJ1-2; d_gene: -; abundance: -; CDR3aa: CASSQDSAGRGYTF; CDR3nt: TGTGCCAGCAGCCAAGATTCGGCCGGCCGTGGCTACACCTTC
len: 13; v_gene: TRBV6-5; j_gene: TRBJ1-2; d_gene: -; abundance: -; CDR3aa: CASSSTANYGYTF; CDR3nt: TGTGCCAGCAGTTCAACCGCTAACTATGGCTACACCTTC
len: 14; v_gene: TRBV2; j_gene: TRBJ1-6; d_gene: TRBD1; abundance: few; CDR3aa: CASKQGMDNSPLHF; CDR3nt: TGTGCCAGTAAACAGGGGATGGATAATTCACCCCTCCACTTT
len: 20; v_gene: TRBV6-2/TRBV6-3; j_gene: TRBJ2-4; d_gene: TRBD1; abundance: -; CDR3aa: CASSYIRDRGGSRNHDIQYF; CDR3nt: TGTGCCAGCAGTTACATTCGGGACAGGGGAGGTTCGCGGAATCACGACATTCAGTACTTC
len: 11; v_gene: TRBV14; j_gene: TRBJ2-7; d_gene: -; abundance: -; CDR3aa: CASSHSYEQYF; CDR3nt: TGTGCCAGCAGCCACTCCTACGAGCAGTACTTC
len: 14; v_gene: TRBV10-2; j_gene: TRBJ1-2; d_gene: -; abundance: few; CDR3aa: CASSESPGNYGYTF; CDR3nt: TGCGCCAGCAGTGAGTCGCCCGGCAACTATGGCTACACCTTC
len: 15; v_gene: TRBV28; j_gene: TRBJ1-5; d_gene: -; abundance: -; CDR3aa: CASSFMGYSNQPQHF; CDR3nt: TGTGCCAGCAGTTTCATGGGTTATAGCAATCAGCCCCAGCATTTT
len: 14; v_gene: TRBV5-6; j_gene: TRBJ1-2; d_gene: -; abundance: -; CDR3aa: CASSSGQFAGGYTF; CDR3nt: TGTGCCAGCAGCTCTGGACAGTTCGCCGGGGGCTACACCTTC
len: 15; v_gene: TRBV27; j_gene: TRBJ2-1; d_gene: TRBD2; abundance: -; CDR3aa: CASSSGLAAYNEQFF; CDR3nt: TGTGCCAGCAGTTCAGGACTAGCGGCCTACAATGAGCAGTTCTTC
len: 14; v_gene: TRBV6-6; j_gene: TRBJ2-1; d_gene: -; abundance: -; CDR3aa: CASSSRERGGEQFF; CDR3nt: TGTGCCAGCAGTTCTAGGGAGAGGGGGGGTGAGCAGTTCTTC
len: 15; v_gene: TRBV11-2; j_gene: TRBJ1-2; d_gene: -; abundance: -; CDR3aa: CASSLYNAANYGYTF; CDR3nt: TGTGCCAGCAGCTTATATAATGCAGCTAACTATGGCTACACCTTC
len: 15; v_gene: TRBV6-4; j_gene: TRBJ1-5; d_gene: -; abundance: -; CDR3aa: CASSPGGYSNQPQHF; CDR3nt: TGTGCCAGCAGCCCTGGGGGGTATAGCAATCAGCCCCAGCATTTT
len: 16; v_gene: TRBV4-1; j_gene: TRBJ2-2; d_gene: -; abundance: -; CDR3aa: CASSSEGPTSTGELFF; CDR3nt: TGCGCCAGCAGCTCCGAGGGGCCCACGAGCACCGGGGAGCTGTTTTTT
len: 13; v_gene: TRBV2; j_gene: TRBJ2-7; d_gene: -; abundance: -; CDR3aa: CASSERSAYEQYF; CDR3nt: TGTGCCAGCAGTGAGAGGTCGGCCTACGAGCAGTACTTC
len: 11; v_gene: TRBV28; j_gene: TRBJ2-1; d_gene: -; abundance: -; CDR3aa: CASSFSREQFF; CDR3nt: TGTGCCAGCAGTTTTTCCAGGGAGCAGTTCTTC
len: 13; v_gene: TRBV6-4; j_gene: TRBJ1-6; d_gene: -; abundance: once; CDR3aa: CASSDNYNSPLHF; CDR3nt: TGTGCCAGCAGTGACAACTATAATTCACCCCTCCACTTT
len: 16; v_gene: TRBV15; j_gene: TRBJ1-1; d_gene: -; abundance: -; CDR3aa: CATSRDLIGGGTEAFF; CDR3nt: TGTGCCACCAGCAGAGATCTAATAGGGGGAGGGACTGAAGCTTTCTTT
len: 13; v_gene: TRBV7-2; j_gene: TRBJ2-7; d_gene: TRBD2; abundance: -; CDR3aa: CASRSGLVGEQYF; CDR3nt: TGTGCCAGCAGGTCCGGACTAGTGGGCGAGCAGTACTTC
len: 13; v_gene: TRBV2; j_gene: TRBJ2-5; d_gene: TRBD2; abundance: -; CDR3aa: CASSREVRETQYF; CDR3nt: TGTGCCAGCAGTCGGGAGGTTAGGGAGACCCAGTACTTC
len: 16; v_gene: TRBV28; j_gene: TRBJ1-5; d_gene: -; abundance: -; CDR3aa: CASSSLWRGDDQPQHF; CDR3nt: TGTGCCAGCAGTTCCCTCTGGAGGGGGGACGATCAGCCCCAGCATTTT
len: 15; v_gene: TRBV7-9; j_gene: TRBJ2-5; d_gene: -; abundance: -; CDR3aa: CASSPLTGLQETQYF; CDR3nt: TGTGCCAGCAGCCCCCTCACAGGGCTCCAAGAGACCCAGTACTTC
len: 13; v_gene: TRBV6-5; j_gene: TRBJ1-2; d_gene: -; abundance: -; CDR3aa: CASSNTENYGYTF; CDR3nt: TGTGCCAGCAGTAACACAGAAAACTATGGCTACACCTTC
len: 16; v_gene: TRBV15; j_gene: TRBJ1-1; d_gene: TRBD1; abundance: once; CDR3aa: CATSRETGGWDTEAFF; CDR3nt: TGTGCCACCAGCAGAGAGACAGGGGGCTGGGACACTGAAGCTTTCTTT
len: 15; v_gene: TRBV9; j_gene: TRBJ1-4; d_gene: TRBD1; abundance: -; CDR3aa: CASSVDTGQDEKLFF; CDR3nt: TGTGCCAGCAGCGTAGATACGGGACAGGATGAGAAACTGTTTTTT
len: 14; v_gene: TRBV6-5; j_gene: TRBJ2-7; d_gene: TRBD1; abundance: -; CDR3aa: CASSGQGVRYEQYF; CDR3nt: TGTGCCAGCAGCGGACAGGGGGTCCGCTACGAGCAGTACTTC
len: 12; v_gene: TRBV24-1; j_gene: TRBJ1-2; d_gene: -; abundance: -; CDR3aa: CATSETGNGYTF; CDR3nt: TGTGCCACCAGTGAAACAGGGAACGGCTACACCTTC
len: 14; v_gene: TRBV11-2; j_gene: TRBJ2-5; d_gene: -; abundance: -; CDR3aa: CASSPPTEQETQYF; CDR3nt: TGTGCCAGCAGCCCCCCGACAGAACAAGAGACCCAGTACTTC
len: 16; v_gene: TRBV3-1/TRBV3-2; j_gene: TRBJ2-2; d_gene: TRBD2; abundance: -; CDR3aa: CASSQTSGLNTGELFF; CDR3nt: TGTGCCAGCAGCCAAACTAGCGGATTGAACACCGGGGAGCTGTTTTTT
len: 14; v_gene: TRBV11-2; j_gene: TRBJ1-6; d_gene: TRBD1; abundance: -; CDR3aa: CASSWDRGLSPLHF; CDR3nt: TGTGCCAGCAGCTGGGACAGGGGCCTTTCACCCCTCCACTTT
len: 13; v_gene: TRBV11-2; j_gene: TRBJ2-7; d_gene: -; abundance: once; CDR3aa: CASSPLRTYEQYF; CDR3nt: TGTGCCAGCAGCCCGCTGCGGACCTACGAGCAGTACTTC
len: 11; v_gene: TRBV7-9; j_gene: TRBJ1-1; d_gene: -; abundance: once; CDR3aa: CASRPNTEAFF; CDR3nt: TGTGCCAGCCGGCCGAACACTGAAGCTTTCTTT
len: 15; v_gene: TRBV24-1; j_gene: TRBJ2-5; d_gene: TRBD2; abundance: -; CDR3aa: CATSDPPGGSETQYF; CDR3nt: TGTGCCACCAGTGACCCTCCCGGGGGGTCGGAGACCCAGTACTTC
len: 13; v_gene: TRBV7-2; j_gene: TRBJ2-7; d_gene: TRBD2; abundance: -; CDR3aa: CASVTSGGYEQYF; CDR3nt: TGTGCCAGTGTGACTAGCGGGGGTTACGAGCAGTACTTC
len: 19; v_gene: TRBV12-2; j_gene: TRBJ1-1; d_gene: -; abundance: -; CDR3aa: CASRLALFPRQPGNTEAFF; CDR3nt: TGTGCAAGTCGCTTAGCGCTATTTCCCCGACAGCCGGGGAACACTGAAGCTTTCTTT
len: 13; v_gene: TRBV4-1; j_gene: TRBJ1-1; d_gene: -; abundance: -; CDR3aa: CASSQFRITEAFF; CDR3nt: TGCGCCAGCAGCCAATTCAGGATCACTGAAGCTTTCTTT
len: 12; v_gene: TRBV19; j_gene: TRBJ2-1; d_gene: -; abundance: -; CDR3aa: CASSPPSNEQFF; CDR3nt: TGTGCCAGTAGTCCGCCAAGCAATGAGCAGTTCTTC
len: 13; v_gene: TRBV28; j_gene: TRBJ1-6; d_gene: -; abundance: -; CDR3aa: CASTLGTNSPLHF; CDR3nt: TGTGCCAGCACGCTTGGAACAAATTCACCCCTCCACTTT
len: 13; v_gene: TRBV6-5; j_gene: TRBJ1-4; d_gene: -; abundance: -; CDR3aa: CASSYSGDEKLFF; CDR3nt: TGTGCCAGCAGTTACTCTGGGGATGAAAAACTGTTTTTT
len: 14; v_gene: TRBV5-1; j_gene: TRBJ2-7; d_gene: -; abundance: -; CDR3aa: CASSQGLRSYEQYF; CDR3nt: TGCGCCAGCAGCCAGGGACTCAGATCCTACGAGCAGTACTTC
len: 13; v_gene: TRBV5-1; j_gene: TRBJ2-7; d_gene: -; abundance: -; CDR3aa: CASRKDRGAEQYF; CDR3nt: TGCGCCAGCAGAAAAGACCGCGGCGCCGAGCAGTACTTC